The source of this TCR beta chain is a study of shared clonotypes between healthy human individuals. Generated by immunoSEQ multiplex PCR, the TCRdb table keeps only in-frame clones and is missing some. The sample has 2 million to 3 million clones, 93% seen once. The ends were cut back, 5 bases at V and 1 base at J, with 9 bases in the middle. Per the germline V gene, CDR1 is LNHNV and CDR2 is YYDKDF (reference sequence). The CDR3 loop spans 13 amino acids. The specimen was naive CD4+ T cells from PBMCs. Sample subset: CD45RA+ positively selected. This TCR was recovered from a man younger than 30 in good health. Some clones in this sample may be carry-over from other donors' samples. The chain combines TRBV15 with TRBJ2-7, with D hard to call. The CDR3 spells CATSSPSSYEQYF. In DNA, the CDR3 is TGTGCCACCAGCTCCCCCTCGTCCTACGAGCAGTACTTC.